The 21 T cell receptor beta chains below were found in one sample sequenced in a study of Graves' ophthalmopathy and Graves' hyperthyroidism. The sequenced template was RNA, covering the TCR beta CDR3 region. Following a first-round RT-PCR that used HTBI primers, a second-round multiplex PCR was carried out. Using its own MiXCR run on the multiplex PCR reads, TCRdb lists one record per CDR3 protein. The sample lists a few hundred thousand distinct CDR3 sequences, roughly 17% occurring once. Sequenced sample: peripheral blood. These receptors were collected from an adult man with Graves' ophthalmopathy.

This clonotype was recorded many times. The rearrangement joins TRBV28 to TRBJ2-7, with 9 bases fitting TRBD1. CDR3 size: 15 residues. Trimming removed 7 bases from V and 4 bases from J; junction bases left unmatched: 11. Germline values: CDR1 MDHEN, CDR2 SYDVKM. CDR3 bases: TGTGCCAGCAAACTCACCGGGACAGGGTGGTACGAGCAGTACTTC. Translating it yields CASKLTGTGWYEQYF. Full variable domain (rest looked up from reference TRBV28 and TRBJ2-7): DVKVTQSSRYLVKRTGEKVFLECVQDMDHENMFWYRQDPGLGLRLIYFSYDVKMKEKGDIPEGYSVSREKKERFSLILESASTNQTSMYLCASKLTGTGWYEQYFGPGTRLTVT.

This clonotype was picked up many times. J is TRBJ1-6 and V is TRBV6-1, with D unclear. The CDR3 is made up of 14 amino acids. The germline CDR1 and CDR2 sequences are MNHNS and SASEGT. Trimming removed 0 bases at V and 8 bases at J, with 8 bases between. CDR3 amino acids: CASSEAPQYSPLHF. The CDR3 coding sequence is TGTGCCAGCAGTGAAGCGCCCCAGTATTCACCCCTCCACTTT.

This clonotype occurred a few times. This may stem from a read error, because a much larger clone lies one nucleotide away. The chain is built from TRBV6-2 or TRBV6-3 and TRBJ2-7; D is ambiguous. V lost 0 bases, J lost 3 bases, and 18 bases lay in between. This CDR3 spans 17 amino acids. Germline values: CDR1 MNHEY, CDR2 SVGEGT. The CDR3 sequence: CASSYSSRNGVYYEQYF. The CDR3 coding sequence is TGTGCCAGCAGTTACTCGAGTAGAAATGGGGTCTACTACGAGCAGTACTTC.

Ten or more counts support this clonotype. The rearrangement joins TRBV11-1 to TRBJ2-5; TRBD1 matches at 10 bases. The CDR3 has 17 amino acids. After removal of 7 bases from V and 2 bases from J, the junction contained 13 bases not matched to a gene. Germline assignment: CDR1 SGHAT and CDR2 FQDESV (reference sequence). The CDR3 sequence is CASNRGPRDRGQETQYF. CDR3 coding DNA: TGTGCCAGCAACCGAGGACCTCGGGACAGGGGTCAAGAGACCCAGTACTTC.

This clonotype was detected ten times or more. The chain carries TRBV29-1 and TRBJ2-7; tentatively, D is TRBD1 (5 bases). The CDR3 sequence is 13 residues long. CDR1 SQVTM and CDR2 ANQGSEA come from the germline V gene. V was clipped by 2 bases and J by 2 bases, with 10 bases between them. This CDR3 is CSVEWGGAYEQYF. CDR3 sequence (DNA): TGCAGCGTTGAATGGGGCGGCGCCTACGAGCAGTACTTC.

This clonotype has a count of ten or more. This chain connects TRBV20-1 to TRBJ1-3; 10 nucleotides align to TRBD1. The CDR3 spans 13 residues. The germline V gene encodes CDR1 DFQATT and CDR2 SNEGSKA (reference sequence). The J segment lost 7 bases and the V segment lost 6 bases, leaving 6 bases of the junction unmatched. CDR3 nucleotides: TGCAGTGCGTTGGGACAGGGGACGAACACCATATATTTT. Translated: CSALGQGTNTIYF.

This clonotype was seen at least ten times. This may stem from a read error, because a much larger clone lies one nucleotide away. The genes are TRBV20-1 and TRBJ2-5; D uncertain. The germline gives CDR1 DFQATT, CDR2 SNEGSKA (reference sequence). Trimming shortened V by 4 bases and J by 3 bases, and 12 bases separated the two germline ends. This CDR3 has 13 residues. CDR3 in amino acids: CSATRLIEETQYF. The CDR3 DNA is TGCAGTGCTACCCGACTGATTGAAGAGACCCAGTACTTC.

The V and J genes are TRBV12-3 or TRBV12-4 and TRBJ2-5; 10 positions agree with TRBD2. The CDR3 sequence is 16 residues long. Germline trimming cut 4 bases from V and 4 bases from J; bases unmatched to any gene: 9. CDR3 nucleotide sequence: TGTGCCAGCAGTTCCTACCAGCGGGAGGGGATAGAGACCCAGTACTTC. Its translation: CASSSYQREGIETQYF.

This clonotype was detected many times. The chain recombines TRBV25-1 with TRBJ2-3; D is unclear. CDR1 is MGHDK, CDR2 SYGVNS, per germline. The CDR3 spans 15 residues. Trimming stripped 5 bases from V and 3 bases from J, with 15 bases between. The CDR3 is CASSSPRPGTDTQYF. The DNA for the CDR3 is TGTGCCAGCAGTTCCCCCAGGCCCGGTACAGATACGCAGTATTTT.

The genes are TRBV30 and TRBJ2-5; TRBD2 matches 8 bases. Germline-derived CDR1 and CDR2 are GTSNPN and SVGIG (reference sequence). There are 15 residues in the CDR3. V lost 0 bases to trimming and J lost 5 bases; unmatched junction nucleotides: 8. The CDR3 loop is CAWSVRLAGGETQYF. The CDR3 bases are TGTGCCTGGAGTGTACGGCTAGCGGGCGGGGAGACCCAGTACTTC.

This clonotype was recorded at least ten times. The V gene is TRBV5-1, the J gene TRBJ2-7, with 7 bases matching TRBD1. Trimming took 2 bases from V and 6 from J; bases not matched to a gene: 2. The CDR3 has 12 amino acids. Germline V gene data show CDR1 as SGHRS and CDR2 as YFSETQ. In DNA form, the CDR3 reads TGCGCCAGCAGCTTTGACAGGGTCGAGCAGTACTTC. This translates into CASSFDRVEQYF.

The sample holds many counts of this clonotype. This chain uses TRBV20-1 with TRBJ2-5, with 9 bases that match TRBD1. The junction had 9 bases not matched to a gene; V was cut back by 5 bases and J by 2 bases. Per the germline V gene, CDR1 is DFQATT and CDR2 is SNEGSKA (reference sequence). The CDR3 length is 15 residues. The CDR3 nucleotides read TGCAGTGCTGGCCGCATGGGACAGGGTCAAGAGACCCAGTACTTC. Translated: CSAGRMGQGQETQYF.

In this sample, this clonotype turned up many times. The V gene is TRBV12-3 or TRBV12-4, the J gene TRBJ2-7; D ambiguous. Trimming stripped 2 bases from V and 2 bases from J, with 16 bases between. This CDR3 region has 16 residues. DNA for the CDR3: TGTGCCAGCAGTTTACCTCTCCGGCAGACCCCCTACGAGCAGTACTTC. Encoded protein: CASSLPLRQTPYEQYF.

This clonotype was counted ten times or more. Germline is not matched at one junction end, which may reflect a read error. V usage is TRBV7-7 and J usage is TRBJ2-5; tentative D call: TRBD1 (5 bases). The CDR3 has 15 residues. CDR1 and CDR2 from the germline V gene are SSHAT and FNYEAQ (reference sequence). The CDR3 DNA is TGTGCTAGCAGCACCGACAGCTTTACCCAAGAGACCCAGTACTTC. This translates into CASSTDSFTQETQYF.

This clonotype was counted at least ten times. V is TRBV30 and J is TRBJ1-5; D possibly corresponds to TRBD1 (6 bases). The V gene lost 2 bases and the J gene lost 1 base, with 6 bases spanning the gap. Germline V lookup: CDR1 GTSNPN, CDR2 SVGIG (reference sequence). The CDR3 runs to 13 residues. This CDR3 reads CAWSRGSNQPQHF. CDR3 bases: TGTGCCTGGAGTAGGGGGAGCAATCAGCCCCAGCATTTT.

The chain combines TRBV7-3 with TRBJ1-2; TRBD1 aligns across 8 bases. Germline loops: CDR1 SGHTA, CDR2 FQGTGA. V lost 5 bases to trimming and J lost 6 bases; unmatched junction nucleotides: 5. The CDR3 extends over 13 amino acids. The CDR3 loop reads CASSVDRGDGYTF. The CDR3 DNA follows: TGTGCCAGCAGCGTTGACAGGGGAGATGGCTACACCTTC.

The table lists this clonotype with a few counts. The J gene is TRBJ2-2, the V gene TRBV12-3 or TRBV12-4, with 8 positions matching TRBD2. The CDR3 is 15 residues long. Losses at the gene ends were 6 bases for V and 4 bases for J; bases not matched to a gene: 7. For the CDR3, the DNA is TGTGCCAGCAGGTCGGGGACTAGGAGCACCGGGGAGCTGTTTTTT. Translated, it gives CASRSGTRSTGELFF.

This clonotype was found many times. The gene calls are TRBV11-2 and TRBJ1-5, with 10 nucleotides matching TRBD1. V was clipped by 5 bases and J by 1 base; unmatched bases: 8. The CDR3 sequence is 17 residues long. Germline V CDR1 and CDR2: SGHAT, FQNNGV. The CDR3 loop reads CASSPAGTGVSNQPQHF. CDR3 DNA: TGTGCCAGCAGCCCGGCCGGGACAGGGGTGAGCAATCAGCCCCAGCATTTT.

About this clonotype: This may arise from a read error, as a much more abundant clone is one base away. The V and J genes are TRBV3-1 and TRBJ2-7; possibly TRBD2 for D (7 bases). CDR3 length: 15 residues. Germline V lookup: CDR1 LGHDT, CDR2 YNNKEL (reference sequence). CDR3: CVSSPSAGASYEQYF. The CDR3 DNA reads as TGTGTCAGCAGCCCCTCGGCGGGGGCGTCCTACGAGCAGTACTTC.

At least ten counts were recorded for this clonotype. The chain recombines TRBV6-5 with TRBJ1-3; D not resolved. The V gene's germline CDR1 is MNHEY and CDR2 SVGAGI. The CDR3 is 16 residues long. V lost 4 bases and J 0 bases, leaving 13 bases between the germline ends. CDR3 sequence reads: CASSSPDRSSGNTIYF. CDR3 DNA sequence: TGTGCCAGCAGTTCCCCGGACCGTAGCTCTGGAAACACCATATATTTT.

This clonotype was recorded many times. This chain links TRBV7-2 with TRBJ2-7; 13 nucleotides align to TRBD2. The CDR3 is 15 residues long. Germline V gene lookup returns CDR1 SGHTA and CDR2 FQGNSA. V was clipped by 4 bases and J by 4 bases; unmatched bases: 4. CDR3 region: CASSWTSGSGYEQYF. The CDR3 region has the DNA TGTGCCAGCAGCTGGACTAGCGGGAGTGGGTACGAGCAGTACTTC. The whole variable domain, filled in from reference TRBV7-2 and TRBJ2-7, reads GAGVSQSPSNKVTEKGKDVELRCDPISGHTALYWYRQSLGQGLEFLIYFQGNSAPDKSGLPSDRFSAERTGGSVSTLTIQRTQQEDSAVYLCASSWTSGSGYEQYFGPGTRLTVT.